One sample yielded the 7 T cell receptor beta chains listed below, sequenced in a study of human T cells and chemical hapten exposure. TCRdb used MiXCR to reprocess the RACE reads, holding one entry per CDR3 protein. The table lists around 260,000 distinct CDR3 sequences, around 9.3% of them singletons. Described time point: pre-sensitization, week 0. Documented treatment: therapeutic diphenylcyclopropenone sensitization with weekly scalp DPC. Specimen: whole blood, collected in connection with sensitization to the hapten diphenylcyclopropenone (DPC). The receptor source for this set is a woman aged 40-49 years with alopecia areata. Some clones in this sample may be carry-over from other donors' samples.

The chain carries TRBV6-2 or TRBV6-3 and TRBJ2-3; 11 positions agree with TRBD2. With 2 bases clipped from V and 4 bases from J, the junction kept 5 bases outside the gene matches. Germline assignment: CDR1 MNHEY and CDR2 SVGEGT. The CDR3 contains 16 residues. The DNA of the CDR3 is TGTGCCAGCAGTTACCCACTAGCGGGAGTGCCAGATACGCAGTATTTT. Its protein product is CASSYPLAGVPDTQYF.

This clonotype occurred a few times. The chain couples TRBV29-1 to TRBJ1-4; possibly TRBD1 for D (5 bases). Trimming took off 6 bases at V and 0 bases at J, with 11 bases between the two ends. CDR1 SQVTM and CDR2 ANQGSEA come from the germline V gene. CDR3 length: 14 amino acids. The CDR3 DNA sequence: TGCAGCGTATCGCCGGGGGCAACTAATGAAAAACTGTTTTTT. This encodes CSVSPGATNEKLFF.

Many counts were recorded for this clonotype. The V call is TRBV10-3, the J call TRBJ2-5, with unresolved D. Trimming cost V 5 bases and J 2 bases, with 6 bases left between them. Germline-derived CDR1 and CDR2 are ENHRY and SYGVKD. The CDR3 is made up of 12 amino acids. CDR3 residues: CAISPDQETQYF. CDR3 DNA: TGTGCCATCAGTCCCGATCAAGAGACCCAGTACTTC.

Here the CDR3 reads CASSEGRPPRQHF. Here the CDR3 DNA reads TGTGCCAGCAGTGAGGGACGGCCTCCCAGACAGCATTTT. The rearrangement uses TRBV2 and TRBJ1-5, with a tentative D call TRBD1 (5 bases). The V end lost 3 bases, the J end lost 13 bases, and 16 bases lay between the germline ends. The length of the CDR3 is 13 residues. Germline V lookup: CDR1 SNHLY, CDR2 FYNNEI.

This rearrangement joins TRBV6-5 to TRBJ1-3, with D uncertain. The germline V and J ends were trimmed by 7 bases and 0 bases, with 13 bases remaining between them. Germline CDR1 and CDR2: MNHEY and SVGAGI. The CDR3 has 15 residues. The CDR3 reads CASILTPRSGNTIYF. CDR3 nucleotides: TGTGCCAGCATTCTGACACCCCGCTCTGGAAACACCATATATTTT.

V is TRBV18 and J is TRBJ2-7; D unresolved. Between the trimmed V and J ends, which lost 3 bases and 3 bases, there was a span of 15 bases. CDR3 length: 15 residues. Germline V gives CDR1 KGHSH, CDR2 LQKENI. CDR3 in DNA: TGTGCCAGCTCACCGCCCAGTTTGACGGGCTACGAGCAGTACTTC. This translates into CASSPPSLTGYEQYF. Full variable domain (remainder filled in from reference TRBV18 and TRBJ2-7): NAGVMQNPRHLVRRRGQEARLRCSPMKGHSHVYWYRQLPEEGLKFMVYLQKENIIDESGMPKERFSAEFPKEGPSILRIQQVVRGDSAAYFCASSPPSLTGYEQYFGPGTRLTVT.

The CDR3 reads CASSAITGGTDTQYF. The CDR3 region has the DNA TGTGCCAGCAGCGCAATAACAGGGGGCACAGATACGCAGTATTTT. The chain links TRBV5-5 to TRBJ2-3; 7 bases are a match to TRBD1. The germline CDR1 and CDR2 sequences are SGHKS and YYEKEE (reference sequence). CDR3 length: 15 amino acids. V lost 4 bases and J lost 1; bases outside the gene matches: 6. Full variable domain (rest looked up from reference TRBV5-5 and TRBJ2-3): DAGVTQSPTHLIKTRGQQVTLRCSPISGHKSVSWYQQVLGQGPQFIFQYYEKEERGRGNFPDRFSARQFPNYSSELNVNALLLGDSALYLCASSAITGGTDTQYFGPGTRLTVL.